The T cell receptor (beta chain) under discussion was sequenced for a study of response to subunit inactivated influenza vaccine. Study-wide results and limits: With each seasonal influenza vaccination, the authors suggested, few new T cells are recruited.

TCRdb reprocessed the RT-PCR reads via MiXCR and lists one record per CDR3 protein. The sample records around 790,000 distinct CDR3 sequences, less than 25% being singletons. The germline V gene has CDR1 ENHRY and CDR2 SYGVKD. The CDR3 contains 16 residues. V lost 3 bases, J lost 2 bases, and 8 bases stayed unmatched. This clonotype was observed a handful of times. Its antigen is unidentified. The sequences come from PBMCs from blood, collected about 5 days after vaccination. The sequence came from a middle-aged man who received an inactivated influenza vaccine. The rearrangement links TRBV10-3 to TRBJ2-3; 7 positions match TRBD2. As DNA, the CDR3 is TGTGCCATCAGTGAAGGAACGGGAGGTTCCACAGATACGCAGTATTTT. Residues: CAISEGTGGSTDTQYF.